Below are 19 T cell receptor beta chains sequenced from a single sample in a study of blood T cells in healthy people across ages (dated by TCRdb to between 2015 and 2017). The method was 5' RACE. The data were produced on an Illumina HiSeq 2500. The second PCR ran for about 7 to 11 cycles and used a J-beta primer mix along with a sample-barcoded 5' primer. TCRdb applied fastp at Q25 and MiXCR to the public reads, then kept only in-frame beta chains. Identical CDR3 protein sequences are pooled into one entry, listed with their most common genes and DNA. The sample table shows 1.5 million to 2 million distinct CDR3 sequences, and roughly 49% are seen once. The biggest ten clones account for around 2.1% of the sample. Sequencing was carried out using blood. Source of these receptors: a woman aged 35 to 49 in good health.

The chain joins TRBV20-1 to TRBJ2-7; 12 nucleotides line up with TRBD2. Matching the DNA end better, TRBJ2-5 makes the J call doubtful. The CDR3 runs to 18 residues. Germline lookup yields CDR1 DFQATT and CDR2 SNEGSKA (reference sequence). The CDR3 loop reads CSARDQGLAGGLGETQYF. DNA for the CDR3: TGCAGTGCTAGAGATCAAGGGCTAGCGGGGGGGCTCGGTGAGACCCAGTACTTC.

The gene calls are TRBV20-1 and TRBJ2-1; 11 bases match TRBD2. The V gene's germline CDR1 is DFQATT and CDR2 SNEGSKA (reference sequence). The CDR3 has 16 amino acids. The J segment lost 9 bases and the V segment lost 2 bases, leaving 12 bases of the junction unmatched. For the CDR3, the DNA is TGCAGTGCTAGACCCTCTAGCGGGGGGACCCAGACTGAGCAGTTCTTC. Translated, it gives CSARPSSGGTQTEQFF.

The chain is built from TRBV28 and TRBJ2-3; D is uncertain. Germline V gene sequence: CDR1 MDHEN, CDR2 SYDVKM. V dropped 7 bases and J dropped 0 bases, with 5 bases sitting between them. The CDR3 consists of 12 residues. Here the CDR3 DNA reads TGTGCCAGCACCGAAAGCACAGATACGCAGTATTTT. Translated, it gives CASTESTDTQYF.

This rearrangement joins TRBV2 to TRBJ2-1; 9 bases map to TRBD1. Per the germline V gene, CDR1 is SNHLY and CDR2 is FYNNEI. The CDR3 length is 15 residues. The trim removed 6 bases at V and 1 base at J, leaving 4 bases unmatched. The CDR3 loop is CASRVDRGSYNEQFF. In DNA, the CDR3 is TGTGCCAGCAGGGTGGACAGGGGTTCCTACAATGAGCAGTTCTTC.

To note about this clonotype: Relative to the germline gene, one junction end is altered; a read error may explain this. The V gene is TRBV28, the J gene TRBJ2-7, with TRBD1 matching over 7 bases. The CDR3 runs to 14 residues. The V gene's germline CDR1 is MDHEN and CDR2 SYDVKM. The CDR3 reads CASTRGRGSYELYF. DNA of the CDR3: TGTGCCAGCACCAGGGGGAGAGGATCCTACGAGCTGTACTTC.

The chain has TRBV6-1 and TRBJ1-2; the match to TRBD1 covers 7 bases. This CDR3 region has 17 residues. The ends lost 6 bases at V and 0 bases at J; junction bases unmatched: 13. The germline V gene encodes CDR1 MNHNS and CDR2 SASEGT. CDR3 sequence reads: CASRTTREGATNYGYTF. Here the CDR3 DNA reads TGTGCCAGCAGAACTACCCGGGAGGGGGCGACTAACTATGGCTACACCTTC.

J is TRBJ2-5 and V is TRBV4-3; D is unresolved. Germline lookup yields CDR1 LGHNA and CDR2 YSLEER. The CDR3 covers 16 residues. The germline V and J ends were trimmed by 0 bases and 5 bases, with 16 bases remaining between them. The CDR3 DNA sequence: TGCGCCAGCAGCCAAGATCGGAGCCCCGACTCGGAGACCCAGTACTTC. It translates to CASSQDRSPDSETQYF.

The chain is built from TRBV7-9 and TRBJ2-5; 12 nucleotides line up with TRBD2. The length of the CDR3 is 16 residues. Germline CDR1 SEHNR, CDR2 FQNEAQ (reference sequence). The ends lost 5 bases at V and 9 bases at J; junction bases unmatched: 13. The CDR3, as DNA: TGTGCCAGCAGCCCAACGGCCCTAGCGGGGGGGTCTGCCCAGTACTTC. Its translation: CASSPTALAGGSAQYF.

CDR3 nucleotides: TGCGCCAGCAGCCACTCTCTTAGCGGGAATTACGACTCCTACAATGAGCAGTTCTTC. Translated, it gives CASSHSLSGNYDSYNEQFF. This chain connects TRBV4-3 to TRBJ2-1, with 8 bases that match TRBD2. V lost 3 bases to trimming and J lost 0 bases; unmatched junction nucleotides: 13. Germline V CDR1 and CDR2: LGHNA, YSLEER. The CDR3 consists of 19 residues.

This clonotype was detected a few times. DNA of the CDR3: TGTGCCACCAGCAGACTGGACAGGGAAGGGAGTACGCAGTATTTT. Protein product: CATSRLDREGSTQYF. The rearrangement joins TRBV15 to TRBJ2-3, with 8 bases lining up with TRBD1. Germline trimming cut 2 bases from V and 8 bases from J; bases unmatched to any gene: 9. Germline V CDR1 and CDR2: LNHNV, YYDKDF (reference sequence). The CDR3 spans 15 residues. The variable domain in full, with the rest retrieved from reference TRBV15 and TRBJ2-3, is DAMVIQNPRYQVTQFGKPVTLSCSQTLNHNVMYWYQQKSSQAPKLLFHYYDKDFNNEADTPDNFQSRRPNTSFCFLDIRSPGLGDTAMYLCATSRLDREGSTQYFGPGTRLTVL.

The sample holds one count of this clonotype. The V and J genes are TRBV20-1 and TRBJ1-6; 10 bases map to TRBD1. This CDR3 region has 18 residues. Germline V lookup: CDR1 DFQATT, CDR2 SNEGSKA (reference sequence). The J segment lost 2 bases and the V segment lost 0 bases, leaving 7 bases of the junction unmatched. The CDR3 region is CSARDPGQGLAYNSPLHF. CDR3 nucleotide sequence: TGCAGTGCTAGAGATCCGGGACAGGGGTTAGCCTATAATTCACCCCTCCACTTT.

This clonotype was counted between two and nine times. J is TRBJ1-2 and V is TRBV4-2; a possible D gene is TRBD1 (6 bases). V dropped 2 bases and J dropped 7 bases, with 26 bases sitting between them. The CDR3 length is 18 residues. Germline assignment: CDR1 LGHNA and CDR2 YNFKEQ. The CDR3 region is CASSQPTGWKATGGGYTF. CDR3 bases: TGTGCCAGCAGCCAACCAACAGGGTGGAAGGCTACAGGCGGTGGCTACACCTTC.

V usage is TRBV27 and J usage is TRBJ1-2, with unresolved D. The CDR3 runs to 16 residues. The germline V and J ends were trimmed by 6 bases and 0 bases, with 17 bases remaining between them. CDR1 and CDR2 (germline): MNHEY, SMNVEV (reference sequence). As DNA, the CDR3 is TGTGCCAGCAGCTGGGCGTTGGGAGATCCTAACTATGGCTACACCTTC. It yields the protein CASSWALGDPNYGYTF.

This clonotype was seen many times. The genes are TRBV7-9 and TRBJ1-6; D not resolved. The germline CDR1 and CDR2 sequences are SEHNR and FQNEAQ (reference sequence). The V end was cut by 6 bases, the J end by 7 bases, with 16 bases between. The CDR3 length is 15 residues. This CDR3 reads CASRPPGLANSPLHF. The CDR3 nucleotides are TGTGCCAGCAGACCACCCGGGTTGGCAAATTCACCCCTCCACTTT.

The rearrangement links TRBV10-3 to TRBJ2-1; 8 positions match TRBD1. The CDR3 length is 13 residues. Trimming removed 7 bases from V and 7 bases from J; junction bases left unmatched: 6. Looked up from germline, CDR1 is ENHRY and CDR2 is SYGVKD. CDR3 in DNA: TGTGCCATCAAGGGACAGGCCAGGAATGAGCAGTTCTTC. Amino acid sequence: CAIKGQARNEQFF.

The rearrangement links TRBV10-3 to TRBJ2-5; 8 bases are a match to TRBD2. The V segment lost 3 bases and the J segment 7 bases; nucleotides outside the gene matches: 10. Germline V gene sequence: CDR1 ENHRY, CDR2 SYGVKD. The CDR3 is 15 residues long. CDR3 residues: CAISEATSAGGTQYF. DNA of the CDR3: TGTGCCATCAGTGAAGCGACTAGCGCTGGTGGGACCCAGTACTTC.

This clonotype turned up a few times. This sequence joins TRBV4-2 and TRBJ2-7; TRBD1 aligns across 9 bases. After removal of 1 base from V and 5 bases from J, the junction contained 12 bases not matched to a gene. The CDR3 loop spans 17 amino acids. Germline V gives CDR1 LGHNA, CDR2 YNFKEQ. This CDR3 reads CASSQALGQGSGDEQYF. Here the CDR3 DNA reads TGTGCCAGCAGCCAAGCTTTGGGACAGGGAAGTGGTGACGAGCAGTACTTC.

The chain links TRBV6-5 to TRBJ2-7, with D tentatively TRBD2 (6 bases). Trimming took 2 bases from V and 1 from J, leaving 12 bases between them. Germline-derived CDR1 and CDR2 are MNHEY and SVGAGI. The length of the CDR3 is 15 residues. The CDR3 sequence: CASSYEFGGSYEQYF. For the CDR3, the DNA is TGTGCCAGCAGTTACGAATTCGGGGGATCCTACGAGCAGTACTTC.

This clonotype has more than one count but fewer than ten. J is TRBJ2-5 and V is TRBV28; 11 bases agree with TRBD2. The CDR3 covers 18 residues. Germline loops: CDR1 MDHEN, CDR2 SYDVKM. With 6 bases clipped from V and 0 bases from J, the junction kept 12 bases outside the gene matches. The CDR3, as DNA: TGTGCCAGCAGCCAGCCCGGACTAGCGGGTTTGTACCAAGAGACCCAGTACTTC. Translating gives CASSQPGLAGLYQETQYF.